Listed below are T cell receptor beta chains from one sample, sequenced in a study of blood T cell repertoires in COVID-19. Sequencing was performed with immunoSEQ multiplex PCR; in TCRdb, only in-frame clones are kept and a portion is missing. This sample has some 390,000 clones, with around nine tenths found just once. The sample comprised PBMCs or T cells enriched from blood (not recorded which). The origin of the receptors is a woman aged 30 to 39 who had recovered from COVID-19. CDR3s include the opening cysteine and the closing phenylalanine or tryptophan. Fields, in order: J gene, clone size, D gene, V gene, CDR3 DNA, CDR3 protein. D genes are given only for firm matches. Some rows have no size entry. The others give once, few or many, or a class for an expanded clone.

j_call: TRBJ1-2; clone_size: .; d_call: .; v_call: TRBV29-1; cdr3_nt: TGCAGCGCCCTCGGGCGGGGGCTGAACTATGGCTACACCTTC; cdr3_aa: CSALGRGLNYGYTF
j_call: TRBJ2-5; clone_size: .; d_call: .; v_call: TRBV9; cdr3_nt: TGTGCCAGCAGCGTAGTCGGGGTCCAGGGGGAGACCCAGTACTTC; cdr3_aa: CASSVVGVQGETQYF
j_call: TRBJ2-3; clone_size: once; d_call: TRBD2; v_call: TRBV18; cdr3_nt: TGTGCCAGCTCACCGCGGACTAGCAGCACAGATACGCAGTATTTT; cdr3_aa: CASSPRTSSTDTQYF
j_call: TRBJ2-5; clone_size: .; d_call: .; v_call: TRBV10-1; cdr3_nt: TGCGCCAGCAGTAATGGAGACCAAGAGACCCAGTACTTC; cdr3_aa: CASSNGDQETQYF
j_call: TRBJ1-3; clone_size: once; d_call: .; v_call: TRBV28; cdr3_nt: TGTGCCAGCAGTTTACTGCTTGCCTATGGAAACACCATATATTTT; cdr3_aa: CASSLLLAYGNTIYF
j_call: TRBJ1-1; clone_size: once; d_call: TRBD1; v_call: TRBV29-1; cdr3_nt: TGCAGCGTTGCCGGATGGACAGGGGCGAGTAGTTTGGAAGCTTTCTTT; cdr3_aa: CSVAGWTGASSLEAFF
j_call: TRBJ1-6; clone_size: .; d_call: .; v_call: TRBV3-1/TRBV3-2; cdr3_nt: TGTGCCAGCAGCCAAGATACGGGATTGCGGGGTCCGAATTCACCCCTCCACTTT; cdr3_aa: CASSQDTGLRGPNSPLHF
j_call: TRBJ1-3; clone_size: .; d_call: .; v_call: TRBV24-1; cdr3_nt: TGTGCCACCAGTGAGCCCAGGGTTACCATATATTTT; cdr3_aa: CATSEPRVTIYF
j_call: TRBJ1-1; clone_size: .; d_call: .; v_call: TRBV5-1; cdr3_nt: TGCGCCAGCAGCTTGGAACAGCCCAAGTACACTGAAGCTTTCTTT; cdr3_aa: CASSLEQPKYTEAFF
j_call: TRBJ2-2; clone_size: once; d_call: TRBD2; v_call: TRBV4-1; cdr3_nt: TGCGCCAGCAGCCAAGAAAGACTAGCGGGCTTCGGGGAGCTGTTTTTT; cdr3_aa: CASSQERLAGFGELFF
j_call: TRBJ2-7; clone_size: .; d_call: TRBD1; v_call: TRBV13; cdr3_nt: TGTGCCAGCAGCTTGGGACAGGGCTATTACGAGCAGTACTTC; cdr3_aa: CASSLGQGYYEQYF
j_call: TRBJ2-5; clone_size: .; d_call: TRBD1; v_call: TRBV27; cdr3_nt: TGTGCCAGCAGTGCTTATCGCCGACAGGGGAGGGAGACCCAGTACTTC; cdr3_aa: CASSAYRRQGRETQYF
j_call: TRBJ2-7; clone_size: once; d_call: .; v_call: TRBV28; cdr3_nt: TGTGCCAGCAAGGAGCGGGCCCTCTCCTACGAGCAGTACTTC; cdr3_aa: CASKERALSYEQYF
j_call: TRBJ1-1; clone_size: .; d_call: TRBD1; v_call: TRBV18; cdr3_nt: TGTGCCAGCTCACCACGAACAGGGGTTGGTACTGAAGCTTTCTTT; cdr3_aa: CASSPRTGVGTEAFF
j_call: TRBJ1-1; clone_size: .; d_call: .; v_call: TRBV4-1; cdr3_nt: TGCGCCAGCTCTACTTCAAGGGCGGGTGAAGCTTTCTTT; cdr3_aa: CASSTSRAGEAFF
j_call: TRBJ2-7; clone_size: .; d_call: .; v_call: TRBV2; cdr3_nt: TGTGCCAGCACCTGGACTGGCTACGAGCAGTACTTC; cdr3_aa: CASTWTGYEQYF
j_call: TRBJ1-6; clone_size: .; d_call: .; v_call: TRBV14; cdr3_nt: TGTGCCAGCAGCCGTCCGGGTTGGAATTCACCCCTCCACTTT; cdr3_aa: CASSRPGWNSPLHF
j_call: TRBJ1-1; clone_size: .; d_call: .; v_call: TRBV29-1; cdr3_nt: TGCAGCATCCGCGGGGGTCGAGACGCTGAAGCTTTCTTT; cdr3_aa: CSIRGGRDAEAFF
j_call: TRBJ1-2; clone_size: .; d_call: .; v_call: TRBV5-4; cdr3_nt: TGTGCCAGCAGCTTGGTTGGGGGCGAAGGCTACACCTTC; cdr3_aa: CASSLVGGEGYTF
j_call: TRBJ1-3; clone_size: few; d_call: .; v_call: TRBV30; cdr3_nt: TGTGCCCTTGGGGTCGGGGTGGCTGGAAACACCATATATTTT; cdr3_aa: CALGVGVAGNTIYF
j_call: TRBJ1-1; clone_size: .; d_call: .; v_call: TRBV7-6; cdr3_nt: TGTGCCAGCAGCCCAGGCCAAAACACTGAAGCTTTCTTT; cdr3_aa: CASSPGQNTEAFF
j_call: TRBJ2-7; clone_size: .; d_call: TRBD1; v_call: TRBV4-3; cdr3_nt: TGCGCCAGCAGCTCGGACAGGGGGTACGAGCAGTACTTC; cdr3_aa: CASSSDRGYEQYF
j_call: TRBJ1-1; clone_size: .; d_call: .; v_call: TRBV28; cdr3_nt: TGTGCCAGCAGTTTATACGAGGGGAACACTGAAGCTTTCTTT; cdr3_aa: CASSLYEGNTEAFF
j_call: TRBJ2-7; clone_size: once; d_call: .; v_call: TRBV20-1; cdr3_nt: TGCAGTGCTAGTCCGAGAACCCACTTTTCCTACGAGCAGTACTTC; cdr3_aa: CSASPRTHFSYEQYF
j_call: TRBJ2-1; clone_size: .; d_call: .; v_call: TRBV5-1; cdr3_nt: TGCGCCAGCAGCTTGGGACGGACATACAATGAGCAGTTCTTC; cdr3_aa: CASSLGRTYNEQFF
j_call: TRBJ2-3; clone_size: .; d_call: TRBD2; v_call: TRBV28; cdr3_nt: TGTGCCAGCAGTACCCAGCGGGAGACTTCAGATACGCAGTATTTT; cdr3_aa: CASSTQRETSDTQYF
j_call: TRBJ1-1; clone_size: few; d_call: .; v_call: TRBV9; cdr3_nt: TGTGCCAGCAGCGTAGACCCTACCTATCGGAGTGAAGCTTTCTTT; cdr3_aa: CASSVDPTYRSEAFF
j_call: TRBJ2-7; clone_size: once; d_call: .; v_call: TRBV5-1; cdr3_nt: TGCGCCAGCAGCAAGGGACAAAACCCCTCCTACGAGCAGTACTTC; cdr3_aa: CASSKGQNPSYEQYF
j_call: TRBJ2-3; clone_size: .; d_call: TRBD2; v_call: TRBV7-3; cdr3_nt: TGTGCCAGCAGCCCCCTCTCAGCGGGGGGCCCCCCAGATACGCAGTATTTT; cdr3_aa: CASSPLSAGGPPDTQYF
j_call: TRBJ2-1; clone_size: .; d_call: TRBD1; v_call: TRBV6-5; cdr3_nt: TGTGCCAGCAGGGGACAGGGGGGGTACAATGAGCAGTTCTTC; cdr3_aa: CASRGQGGYNEQFF
j_call: TRBJ1-5; clone_size: .; d_call: .; v_call: TRBV5-8; cdr3_nt: TGTGCCAGCAGCTTGGTTGGGACAACCTTACATCAGCCCCAGCATTTT; cdr3_aa: CASSLVGTTLHQPQHF
j_call: TRBJ1-2; clone_size: .; d_call: .; v_call: TRBV7-2; cdr3_nt: TGTGCCAGCAGCTTCCCAGGGACTAACTATGGCTACACCTTC; cdr3_aa: CASSFPGTNYGYTF
j_call: TRBJ2-7; clone_size: .; d_call: .; v_call: TRBV5-1; cdr3_nt: TGCGCCAGCAGCATTGGTCGGACTGTGGTAGGCTACGAGCAGTACTTC; cdr3_aa: CASSIGRTVVGYEQYF
j_call: TRBJ1-6; clone_size: .; d_call: TRBD1; v_call: TRBV7-6; cdr3_nt: TGTGCCAGCAGACCCGGGACAGAGAATTCACCCCTCCACTTT; cdr3_aa: CASRPGTENSPLHF
j_call: TRBJ1-2; clone_size: .; d_call: TRBD1; v_call: TRBV6-5; cdr3_nt: TGTGCCAGCAGCTTCTCTGGACAGGGGATCTATGGCTACACCTTC; cdr3_aa: CASSFSGQGIYGYTF
j_call: TRBJ1-2; clone_size: .; d_call: .; v_call: TRBV4-1; cdr3_nt: TGCGCCAGCAGCCATCCTCCGGGGAAAATTGGCTACACCTTC; cdr3_aa: CASSHPPGKIGYTF
j_call: TRBJ1-1; clone_size: .; d_call: .; v_call: TRBV9; cdr3_nt: TGTGCCAGCAGCGTAGCGGGGGTGGACACTGAAGCTTTCTTT; cdr3_aa: CASSVAGVDTEAFF
j_call: TRBJ2-1; clone_size: .; d_call: TRBD2; v_call: TRBV30; cdr3_nt: TGTGCCTGGGGGACTAGAAGATACAATGAGCAGTTCTTC; cdr3_aa: CAWGTRRYNEQFF
j_call: TRBJ2-7; clone_size: .; d_call: .; v_call: TRBV5-1; cdr3_nt: TGCGCCAGCAGCCTACACGATACGAGCGGAATCGCCTACGAGCAGTACTTC; cdr3_aa: CASSLHDTSGIAYEQYF
j_call: TRBJ1-1; clone_size: .; d_call: .; v_call: TRBV7-9; cdr3_nt: TGTGCCAGCAGCCCCGTGGGGGGAGGGGGCACTGAAGCTTTCTTT; cdr3_aa: CASSPVGGGGTEAFF
j_call: TRBJ1-6; clone_size: .; d_call: .; v_call: TRBV7-9; cdr3_nt: TGTGCCAGCAGCAAAGTTACAGGGAGGGATAATTCACCCCTCCACTTT; cdr3_aa: CASSKVTGRDNSPLHF
j_call: TRBJ2-2; clone_size: .; d_call: TRBD2; v_call: TRBV6-5; cdr3_nt: TGTGCCAGCAGCGAGACTAGCGGGGCCACCGGGGAGCTGTTTTTT; cdr3_aa: CASSETSGATGELFF
j_call: TRBJ1-2; clone_size: .; d_call: .; v_call: TRBV10-2; cdr3_nt: TGCGCCAGCAGTGACTCCACCGGGGGGGGTGTCTATGGCTACACCTTC; cdr3_aa: CASSDSTGGGVYGYTF
j_call: TRBJ1-1; clone_size: .; d_call: TRBD1; v_call: TRBV28; cdr3_nt: TGTGCCAGCAGTTCGCGGACAGGGAAAAGGGTCACTGAAGCTTTCTTT; cdr3_aa: CASSSRTGKRVTEAFF
j_call: TRBJ2-1; clone_size: .; d_call: .; v_call: TRBV7-3; cdr3_nt: TGTGCCAGCAGCTTGACCCCAGTAGGGACACACGATGAGCAGTTCTTC; cdr3_aa: CASSLTPVGTHDEQFF
j_call: TRBJ1-1; clone_size: .; d_call: TRBD1; v_call: TRBV2; cdr3_nt: TGTGCCAGCAGTAAGGGACAGGGTCCGTGGGAAGCTTTCTTT; cdr3_aa: CASSKGQGPWEAFF